This T cell receptor beta chain was recorded in a study of T cell repertoires and HLA-DP antigens. Concerning this clone itself: Its antigen is not known.

Primers targeted 54 TRBV and 13 TRBJ segments. TCRdb's table, derived via immunoSEQ multiplex PCR, lists solely in-frame clones and lacks some. The profile shows about 73,000 clones, 80% of them singletons. This CDR3 has 15 amino acids. Trimming shortened V by 1 base and J by 7 bases, and 12 bases separated the two germline ends. Germline CDR1 is SGHDT and CDR2 is YYEEEE. CD4+ T cells, purified by negative selection, averaged roughly 98% purity. The source of this sequence is a man aged 60 to 75 in good health and CMV-seronegative. Sequences were obtained from CD4+ T cells from PBMCs. The V and J genes are TRBV5-6 and TRBJ1-6; D unclear. The CDR3 is CASSLSRLENSPLHF. DNA of the CDR3: TGTGCCAGCAGCTTGAGTCGCCTGGAAAATTCACCCCTCCACTTT.